A selection of T cell receptor beta chains follows, all from one sample in a study of OX40 agonist ivuxolimab in advanced cancers. The repertoire was sequenced with immunoSEQ multiplex PCR; TCRdb's copy has only in-frame clones and lacks some. Seen here are approximately 74,000 clones, about nine tenths observed once, and the top ten hold 1.5% to 2%. The sample here was CD4+ or CD8+ T cells sorted from blood, taken in a trial of the OX40 agonist ivuxolimab. The receptors were sampled from an adult with an advanced solid tumor such as melanoma, head and neck, liver or kidney cancer. The conserved cysteine and the conserved F or W are not part of the CDR3 here. Each record gives: clone size, V gene, J gene, CDR3 protein. A clone size is listed for some rows: how often the clone was seen (once, few, many), or a class if it is expanded.

clone size: .
V gene: TRBV19
J gene: TRBJ2-5
CDR3 protein: ASSPGRQETQY

clone size: .
V gene: TRBV29-1
J gene: TRBJ1-1
CDR3 protein: SVGTGGNTEAF

clone size: .
V gene: TRBV10-3
J gene: TRBJ1-1
CDR3 protein: AISGDLDYTEAF

clone size: .
V gene: TRBV5-5
J gene: TRBJ1-4
CDR3 protein: ASSFDRGTTNEKLF

clone size: few
V gene: TRBV15
J gene: TRBJ1-4
CDR3 protein: ATSRDLGATNEKLF

clone size: .
V gene: TRBV28
J gene: TRBJ1-2
CDR3 protein: ASGTGTPAGGYT

clone size: .
V gene: TRBV6-5
J gene: TRBJ1-2
CDR3 protein: ASSYGQDSNYGYT

clone size: .
V gene: TRBV11-3
J gene: TRBJ2-4
CDR3 protein: ASSLSPGAKNIQY

clone size: .
V gene: TRBV19
J gene: TRBJ1-3
CDR3 protein: ASMAGDNSGNTIY

clone size: .
V gene: TRBV5-1
J gene: TRBJ1-5
CDR3 protein: ASSPGYPSLNQPQH

clone size: .
V gene: TRBV15
J gene: TRBJ1-1
CDR3 protein: ATSKGARTEAF

clone size: .
V gene: TRBV6-4
J gene: TRBJ1-4
CDR3 protein: ASNTTGGATNEKLF

clone size: few
V gene: TRBV18
J gene: TRBJ1-1
CDR3 protein: ASSPSGQTEAF

clone size: .
V gene: TRBV7-8
J gene: TRBJ1-5
CDR3 protein: ASSLRSAASGNQPQH

clone size: .
V gene: TRBV4-1
J gene: TRBJ1-4
CDR3 protein: ASSLHQRNEKLF

clone size: .
V gene: TRBV5-1
J gene: TRBJ1-2
CDR3 protein: ASSLDGGQYGYT

clone size: .
V gene: TRBV27
J gene: TRBJ1-1
CDR3 protein: ASSLLERNTEAF

clone size: .
V gene: TRBV6-5
J gene: TRBJ2-1
CDR3 protein: ASSLGYNEQF

clone size: .
V gene: TRBV10-3
J gene: TRBJ2-6
CDR3 protein: AISESSGANVLT

clone size: .
V gene: TRBV2
J gene: TRBJ1-5
CDR3 protein: ASEGQPSNQPQH

clone size: .
V gene: TRBV27
J gene: TRBJ2-5
CDR3 protein: ASNNDGGRETQY

clone size: .
V gene: TRBV28
J gene: TRBJ2-6
CDR3 protein: ASSLDRGGFYSGANVLT

clone size: .
V gene: TRBV5-1
J gene: TRBJ1-2
CDR3 protein: ASSLGQWDGYT

clone size: .
V gene: TRBV6-5
J gene: TRBJ2-5
CDR3 protein: ASSYSRETQY

clone size: .
V gene: TRBV11-1
J gene: TRBJ2-7
CDR3 protein: ASSSWTGPSYEQY

clone size: .
V gene: TRBV5-4
J gene: TRBJ2-7
CDR3 protein: ASSLVDRGDEQY

clone size: .
V gene: TRBV11-3
J gene: TRBJ2-2
CDR3 protein: ASSLGGRGYAGELF

clone size: .
V gene: TRBV6-6
J gene: TRBJ1-2
CDR3 protein: ASQPPSNYGYT

clone size: .
V gene: TRBV28
J gene: TRBJ1-2
CDR3 protein: ASSTQQVFLGNGYT

clone size: .
V gene: TRBV19
J gene: TRBJ2-1
CDR3 protein: ASSRRSGRINEQF

clone size: once
V gene: TRBV2
J gene: TRBJ1-3
CDR3 protein: ASSVGHSGNTIY

clone size: .
V gene: TRBV19
J gene: TRBJ2-2
CDR3 protein: ASKVRGPYTGELF

clone size: .
V gene: TRBV6-6
J gene: TRBJ2-5
CDR3 protein: ASSYSTSRVQY

clone size: .
V gene: TRBV7-8
J gene: TRBJ2-7
CDR3 protein: ASSLGIVAGFSYEQY

clone size: .
V gene: TRBV28
J gene: TRBJ1-2
CDR3 protein: ASSSKYRGSGYGYT

clone size: .
V gene: TRBV21-1
J gene: TRBJ1-1
CDR3 protein: ARGHPNTEAF

clone size: once
V gene: TRBV11-2
J gene: TRBJ1-2
CDR3 protein: ASSLSANYGYT

clone size: .
V gene: TRBV19
J gene: TRBJ2-2
CDR3 protein: ASSPSTSGRGYSGELF

clone size: few
V gene: TRBV4-3
J gene: TRBJ2-5
CDR3 protein: ASSQEPSGGVKTQY

clone size: .
V gene: TRBV6-1
J gene: TRBJ1-2
CDR3 protein: ASSEPAGQGIYGYT

clone size: .
V gene: TRBV5-1
J gene: TRBJ2-7
CDR3 protein: ASSLDGTGIDEQY

clone size: .
V gene: TRBV7-8
J gene: TRBJ2-1
CDR3 protein: ASSSRGSSYNEQF

clone size: .
V gene: TRBV18
J gene: TRBJ2-3
CDR3 protein: ASSPYPTGASTDTQY

clone size: .
V gene: TRBV27
J gene: TRBJ2-7
CDR3 protein: ASSKLSAGSYEQY

clone size: .
V gene: TRBV6-9
J gene: TRBJ2-7
CDR3 protein: ASKRLGQVVYEQY

clone size: .
V gene: TRBV10-3
J gene: TRBJ2-3
CDR3 protein: ATGTGTDTQY

clone size: .
V gene: TRBV28
J gene: TRBJ2-3
CDR3 protein: ASSLIRRGAYTSTDTQY

clone size: .
V gene: TRBV28
J gene: TRBJ1-2
CDR3 protein: ASRQGDYGYT

clone size: once
V gene: TRBV10-1
J gene: TRBJ1-2
CDR3 protein: ASSETGNYGYT

clone size: .
V gene: TRBV5-8
J gene: TRBJ2-2
CDR3 protein: ASSPLVGRGDTGELF

clone size: .
V gene: TRBV18
J gene: TRBJ1-1
CDR3 protein: ASSPRLPGQNTEAF

clone size: .
V gene: TRBV6-5
J gene: TRBJ1-2
CDR3 protein: ASTPGDNYGYT

clone size: .
V gene: TRBV28
J gene: TRBJ2-7
CDR3 protein: ASSSPSHRQQY

clone size: .
V gene: TRBV30
J gene: TRBJ1-6
CDR3 protein: AWTSRPNSPLH

clone size: .
V gene: TRBV5-1
J gene: TRBJ2-5
CDR3 protein: ASTMGQGGETQY

clone size: .
V gene: TRBV7-3
J gene: TRBJ2-1
CDR3 protein: ASSLKSDLEQF

clone size: once
V gene: TRBV5-4
J gene: TRBJ1-5
CDR3 protein: ASSLAGMHNQPQH